The 20 T cell receptor beta chains below were found in one sample sequenced in a study of blood T cell repertoires in COVID-19. Sequencing used immunoSEQ multiplex PCR; TCRdb keeps in-frame clones, though not all of them. The table records under 300,000 clones, roughly 88% of them present only once. Sequencing used peripheral blood. These TCRs come from a woman aged 35 to 49 who had recovered from COVID-19.

The chain has TRBV28 and TRBJ1-2, with TRBD1 matching over 10 bases. Germline values: CDR1 MDHEN, CDR2 SYDVKM. CDR3 size: 16 residues. J lost 6 bases, V lost 5 bases, and 12 bases had no gene match. CDR3: CASSILGGGQGDGYTF. For the CDR3, the DNA is TGTGCCAGCAGTATTTTAGGCGGCGGACAGGGGGATGGCTACACCTTC.

This clone was picked up one time. The chain combines TRBV15 with TRBJ2-6; D possibly corresponds to TRBD1 (5 bases). The germline gives CDR1 LNHNV, CDR2 YYDKDF (reference sequence). This CDR3 comprises 15 residues. V gave up 11 bases and J gave up 0 bases, with 14 bases separating them. The CDR3 nucleotides are TGTGCCGTTGCTCCAGGGCACTCTGGGGCCAACGTCCTGACTTTC. This sequence encodes CAVAPGHSGANVLTF.

V usage is TRBV4-2 and J usage is TRBJ1-5; no firm D call. Germline assignment: CDR1 LGHNA and CDR2 YNFKEQ. This CDR3 region has 15 residues. Trimming pared 1 base from V and 4 bases from J, leaving 11 bases between. The CDR3 is CASSQGFEGNQPQHF. The CDR3 DNA reads TGTGCCAGCAGCCAAGGATTCGAGGGAAATCAGCCCCAGCATTTT.

The V call is TRBV4-3, the J call TRBJ1-4, with 7 bases that match TRBD1. CDR3 size: 16 residues. The germline V gene encodes CDR1 LGHNA and CDR2 YSLEER. The junction had 6 bases not matched to a gene; V was cut back by 0 bases and J by 5 bases. In DNA form, the CDR3 reads TGCGCCAGCAGCCAAGAACCGGGACAGCCCAATGAAAAACTGTTTTTT. This translates into CASSQEPGQPNEKLFF.

V gene TRBV4-3 combines with J gene TRBJ2-7; D remains unclear. The V end was cut by 0 bases, the J end by 3 bases, with 6 bases between. The CDR3 has 13 amino acids. Germline CDR1 LGHNA, CDR2 YSLEER. CDR3 loop: CASSQEFGYEQYF. CDR3 DNA: TGCGCCAGCAGCCAAGAGTTCGGCTACGAGCAGTACTTC.

The J gene is TRBJ1-4, the V gene TRBV19, with a possible D match to TRBD1 (5 bases). The CDR3 has 14 amino acids. The germline V gene encodes CDR1 LNHDA and CDR2 SQIVND (reference sequence). Trimming removed 3 bases at V and 3 bases at J, with 8 bases between. The CDR3 region has the DNA TGTGCCAGTAGTATGCGCAGGGCTAATGAAAAACTGTTTTTT. It is translated as CASSMRRANEKLFF.

This clone was picked up one time. The chain carries TRBV15 and TRBJ2-5; D remains ambiguous. In germline, CDR1 is LNHNV, CDR2 YYDKDF (reference sequence). The V and J ends lost 0 bases and 5 bases respectively, with 13 bases between them. CDR3 length: 15 amino acids. The CDR3 nucleotides are TGTGCCACCAGCAGAGATCGCCCCCTCGCGGAGACCCAGTACTTC. Translation gives CATSRDRPLAETQYF.

The gene calls are TRBV7-2 and TRBJ1-5, with D unclear. Germline V gives CDR1 SGHTA, CDR2 FQGNSA. The CDR3 totals 13 residues. V lost 6 bases and J 0 bases, leaving 6 bases between the germline ends. This CDR3 is CASRPYSNQPQHF. The CDR3 DNA sequence: TGTGCCAGCAGACCCTATAGCAATCAGCCCCAGCATTTT.

V gene TRBV7-2 combines with J gene TRBJ1-3; D remains unclear. Trimming stripped 1 base from V and 0 bases from J, with 10 bases between. The germline V gene has CDR1 SGHTA and CDR2 FQGNSA. CDR3 size: 16 residues. CDR3 nucleotides: TGTGCCAGCAGCTTAGTTGGCAGATACTCTGGAAACACCATATATTTT. Residues: CASSLVGRYSGNTIYF.

The rearrangement links TRBV7-2 to TRBJ1-2; tentative D call: TRBD1 (6 bases). V shed 4 bases and J shed 0 bases, with 12 bases lying between them. There are 15 residues in the CDR3. Per the germline V gene, CDR1 is SGHTA and CDR2 is FQGNSA. The CDR3 sequence is CASSSNRVANYGYTF. CDR3 DNA: TGTGCCAGCAGCTCAAACAGGGTAGCTAACTATGGCTACACCTTC.

The V gene is TRBV30, the J gene TRBJ1-6; D not certain. Germline assignment: CDR1 GTSNPN and CDR2 SVGIG (reference sequence). V was trimmed by 4 bases and J by 0 bases, leaving 7 bases between them. The CDR3 loop spans 14 amino acids. CDR3 protein: CAWMLSSYNSPLHF. CDR3 in DNA: TGTGCCTGGATGCTGAGCTCCTATAATTCACCCCTCCACTTT.

V and J are TRBV27 and TRBJ1-2; D unclear. Germline CDR1 and CDR2: MNHEY and SMNVEV (reference sequence). The CDR3 has 14 amino acids. V was trimmed by 4 bases and J by 2 bases, leaving 11 bases between them. Written as DNA, the CDR3 is TGTGCCAGCAGTTCCCCGGGAGGCAACTATGGCTACACCTTC. This encodes CASSSPGGNYGYTF.

V usage is TRBV10-2 and J usage is TRBJ2-5, with D tentatively TRBD2 (7 bases). V was clipped by 2 bases and J by 5 bases, with 12 bases between them. This CDR3 has 14 amino acids. The germline V gene has CDR1 WSHSY and CDR2 SAAADI. CDR3 sequence (DNA): TGCGCCAGCAGTGAGGGCGGGGGCAGCGAGACCCAGTACTTC. It is translated as CASSEGGGSETQYF.

The chain joins TRBV11-3 to TRBJ2-7, with 7 bases aligning to TRBD2. V lost 3 bases to trimming and J lost 6 bases; unmatched junction nucleotides: 17. The CDR3 length is 17 residues. CDR1 and CDR2 from the germline V gene are SGHNT and YENEEA. The CDR3: CASSFRLAQYLPTEQYF. The CDR3 nucleotides are TGTGCCAGCAGCTTTAGACTAGCCCAGTACCTACCTACCGAGCAGTACTTC. Full variable domain (outside the CDR3, taken from reference TRBV11-3 and TRBJ2-7): EAGVVQSPRYKIIEKKQPVAFWCNPISGHNTLYWYLQNLGQGPELLIRYENEEAVDDSQLPKDRFSAERLKGVDSTLKIQPAELGDSAVYLCASSFRLAQYLPTEQYFGPGTRLTVT.

The gene calls are TRBV24-1 and TRBJ2-3; 10 nucleotides line up with TRBD2. CDR3 size: 17 residues. Germline trimming cut 3 bases from V and 7 bases from J; bases unmatched to any gene: 12. CDR1 KGHDR and CDR2 SFDVKD come from the germline V gene. CDR3 nucleotide sequence: TGTGCCACCAGTGATCCTGGGCTAGCGGGAGCCCTTCATACGCAGTATTTT. Its translation is CATSDPGLAGALHTQYF.

The chain joins TRBV5-1 to TRBJ2-1; 9 nucleotides align to TRBD1. The ends lost 4 bases at V and 8 bases at J; junction bases unmatched: 7. The CDR3 runs 14 residues. Germline-derived CDR1 and CDR2 are SGHRS and YFSETQ. For the CDR3, the DNA is TGCGCCAGCAGCCATGGACAGGGGTCCCATGAGCAGTTCTTC. Translated: CASSHGQGSHEQFF.

J is TRBJ2-5 and V is TRBV7-9, with 9 bases matching TRBD1. Germline trimming cut 2 bases from V and 6 bases from J; bases unmatched to any gene: 13. Germline lookup yields CDR1 SEHNR and CDR2 FQNEAQ (reference sequence). The CDR3 length is 17 residues. CDR3 amino acids: CASSLFPDRGSGKTQYF. In DNA, the CDR3 is TGTGCCAGCAGCTTATTCCCCGACAGGGGGTCTGGGAAGACCCAGTACTTC.

In this sample, this clone turned up once. This sample also contains other DNA sequences that code for the same CDR3. The rearrangement uses TRBV18 and TRBJ1-6; tentative D call: TRBD1 (5 bases). V was clipped by 0 bases and J by 4 bases, with 7 bases between them. CDR1 and CDR2 from the germline V gene are KGHSH and LQKENI. The CDR3 extends over 15 amino acids. The CDR3 protein is CASSPPGQYNSPLHF. The CDR3 region has the DNA TGTGCCAGCTCACCACCGGGGCAGTATAATTCACCCCTCCACTTT.

V gene TRBV6-5 combines with J gene TRBJ2-2; TRBD2 matches 11 bases. Germline V gene sequence: CDR1 MNHEY, CDR2 SVGAGI. This CDR3 is built from 14 residues. V dropped 6 bases and J dropped 6; count of bases not matched to a gene: 3. CDR3 sequence: CASRGTSGAGELFF. The CDR3 region has the DNA TGTGCCAGCAGAGGGACTAGCGGAGCCGGGGAGCTGTTTTTT.

J is TRBJ1-2 and V is TRBV2, with D perhaps TRBD1 (6 bases). Trimming took off 7 bases at V and 0 bases at J, with 18 bases between the two ends. Germline CDR1 SNHLY, CDR2 FYNNEI. This CDR3 is 16 amino acids long. CDR3 in amino acids: CASIPLDSLPNYGYTF. CDR3 sequence (DNA): TGTGCCAGCATTCCCTTGGACAGCTTGCCTAACTATGGCTACACCTTC.